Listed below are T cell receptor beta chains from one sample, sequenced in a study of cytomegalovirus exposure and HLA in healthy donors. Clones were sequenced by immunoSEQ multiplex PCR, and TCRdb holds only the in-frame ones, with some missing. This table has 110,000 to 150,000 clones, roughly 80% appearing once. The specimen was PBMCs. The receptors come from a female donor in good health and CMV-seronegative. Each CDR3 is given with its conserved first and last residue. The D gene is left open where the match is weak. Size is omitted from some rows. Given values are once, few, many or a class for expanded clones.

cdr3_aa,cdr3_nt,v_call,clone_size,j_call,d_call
CASSPQGEGRRNDGYTF,TGCGCCAGCAGCCCCCAAGGGGAGGGGAGAAGGAACGATGGCTACACCTTC,TRBV5-1,-,TRBJ1-2,-
CASSLEDREVGSPLHF,TGTGCCAGCAGCTTAGAGGACAGGGAGGTTGGTTCACCCCTCCACTTT,TRBV5-4,-,TRBJ1-6,TRBD1
CATRGTGGNTGELFF,TGTGCCACCCGAGGGACAGGGGGTAACACCGGGGAGCTGTTTTTT,TRBV10-3,few,TRBJ2-2,TRBD1
CASSYSRGMNTEAFF,TGTGCCAGCAGTTACTCAAGGGGTATGAACACTGAAGCTTTCTTT,TRBV6-5,few,TRBJ1-1,-
CASSSTDYGYTF,TGCGCCAGCAGCTCGACAGACTATGGCTACACCTTC,TRBV5-1,-,TRBJ1-2,-
CASSPTDSCEQYF,TGTGCCAGCAGCCCCACGGACAGTTGCGAGCAGTACTTC,TRBV5-4,few,TRBJ2-7,-
CSAHQGSNEKLFF,TGCAGCGCGCACCAGGGGTCTAATGAAAAACTGTTTTTT,TRBV29-1,-,TRBJ1-4,-
CASSGGATSTDTQYF,TGTGCCAGCAGTGGTGGGGCAACTAGCACAGATACGCAGTATTTT,TRBV2,-,TRBJ2-3,-
CASSSPGVIFYEQYF,TGTGCCAGCAGCAGCCCAGGGGTTATCTTCTACGAGCAGTACTTC,TRBV11-3,-,TRBJ2-7,-
CAISRRDRGGEKLFF,TGTGCCATCAGTCGGAGGGACAGGGGAGGGGAAAAACTGTTTTTT,TRBV10-3,few,TRBJ1-4,TRBD1
CASSYTSGQGINEQYF,TGTGCCAGCAGTTACACGTCCGGACAGGGGATTAACGAGCAGTACTTC,TRBV6-6,-,TRBJ2-7,TRBD1
CASSFMRGMNYNYGYTF,TGTGCCAGCAGCTTTATGCGGGGGATGAATTATAACTATGGCTACACCTTC,TRBV5-6,-,TRBJ1-2,-